This T cell receptor beta chain was sequenced in a study of naive and memory T cell subsets. Findings and caveats of the study: From naive to CM, EM and EMRA, diversity decreased and Gini increased. Activation and differentiation may alter RNA-based TCR counts.

Trimming stripped 4 bases from V and 6 bases from J, with 19 bases between. The CDR3 is made up of 15 amino acids. The germline V gene encodes CDR1 MDHEN and CDR2 SYDVKM. A remark on this clonotype: What it binds is not known.

The beta constant-region primer was an equimolar mix of two oligonucleotides covering TRBC1 and TRBC2. Nested alpha and beta constant-region primers with the SP2 primer drove four PCR rounds on ligated cDNA. TCRdb reanalysed the UMI-ligation and nested PCR reads using MiXCR and keeps one entry per CDR3 protein. The table shows some 82,000 distinct CDR3 sequences, with about 10% occurring only once. The specimen sequenced was naive CD8+ T cells from blood. The sequence came from a human donor in good health. The chain is built from TRBV28 and TRBJ2-7; maybe TRBD1 (6 bases). This chain's CDR3 is CASSSTGTEVAEQYF. CDR3 nucleotides: TGTGCCAGCAGTTCTACAGGGACCGAGGTTGCCGAGCAGTACTTC.